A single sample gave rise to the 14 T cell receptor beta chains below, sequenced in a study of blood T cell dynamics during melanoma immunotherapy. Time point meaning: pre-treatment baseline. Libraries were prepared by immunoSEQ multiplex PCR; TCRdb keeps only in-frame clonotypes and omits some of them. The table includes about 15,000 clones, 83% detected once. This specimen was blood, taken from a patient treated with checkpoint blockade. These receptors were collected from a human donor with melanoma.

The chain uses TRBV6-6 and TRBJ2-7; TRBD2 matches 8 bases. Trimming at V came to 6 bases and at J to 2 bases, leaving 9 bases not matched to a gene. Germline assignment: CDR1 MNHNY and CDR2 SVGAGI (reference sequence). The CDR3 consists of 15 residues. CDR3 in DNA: TGTGCCAGCAGGGCGACGGGACTAGTCCCCTACGAGCAGTACTTC. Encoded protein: CASRATGLVPYEQYF.

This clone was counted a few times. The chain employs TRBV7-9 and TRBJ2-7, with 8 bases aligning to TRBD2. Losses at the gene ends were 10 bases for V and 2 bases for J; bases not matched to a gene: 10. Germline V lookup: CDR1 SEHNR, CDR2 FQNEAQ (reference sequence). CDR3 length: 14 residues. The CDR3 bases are TGTGCCACCACCGTAGCGGGGACTACCTACGAGCAGTACTTC. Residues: CATTVAGTTYEQYF.

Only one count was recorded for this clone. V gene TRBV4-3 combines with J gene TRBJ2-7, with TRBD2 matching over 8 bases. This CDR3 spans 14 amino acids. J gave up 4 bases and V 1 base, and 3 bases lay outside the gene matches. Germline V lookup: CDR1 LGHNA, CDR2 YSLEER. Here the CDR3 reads CASSQAGGPYEQYF. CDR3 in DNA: TGCGCCAGCAGCCAAGCGGGAGGGCCTTACGAGCAGTACTTC.

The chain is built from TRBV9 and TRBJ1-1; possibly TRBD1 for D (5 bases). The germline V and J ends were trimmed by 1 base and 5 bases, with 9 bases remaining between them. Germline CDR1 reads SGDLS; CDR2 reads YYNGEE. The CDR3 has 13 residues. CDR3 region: CASSVSGGTEAFF. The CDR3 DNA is TGTGCCAGCAGCGTATCGGGGGGGACTGAAGCTTTCTTT.

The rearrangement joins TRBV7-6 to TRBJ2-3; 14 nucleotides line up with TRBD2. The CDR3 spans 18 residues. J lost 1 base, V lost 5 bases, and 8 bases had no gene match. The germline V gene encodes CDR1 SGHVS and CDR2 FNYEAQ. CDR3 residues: CASSVRLAGGRGTDTQYF. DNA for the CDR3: TGTGCCAGCAGCGTGAGACTAGCGGGAGGGAGAGGCACAGATACGCAGTATTTT.

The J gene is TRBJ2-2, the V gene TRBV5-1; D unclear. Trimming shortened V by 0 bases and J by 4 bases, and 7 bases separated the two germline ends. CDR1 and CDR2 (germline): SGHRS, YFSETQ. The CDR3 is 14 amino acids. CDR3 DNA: TGCGCCAGCAGCTTGGTGTCGACCACCGGGGAGCTGTTTTTT. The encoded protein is CASSLVSTTGELFF.

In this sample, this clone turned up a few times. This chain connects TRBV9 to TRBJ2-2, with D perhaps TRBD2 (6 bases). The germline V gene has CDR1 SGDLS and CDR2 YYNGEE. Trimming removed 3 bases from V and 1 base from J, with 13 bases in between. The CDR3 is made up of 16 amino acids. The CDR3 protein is CASSAAGRWNTGELFF. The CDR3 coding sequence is TGTGCCAGCAGCGCCGCGGGACGCTGGAACACCGGGGAGCTGTTTTTT.

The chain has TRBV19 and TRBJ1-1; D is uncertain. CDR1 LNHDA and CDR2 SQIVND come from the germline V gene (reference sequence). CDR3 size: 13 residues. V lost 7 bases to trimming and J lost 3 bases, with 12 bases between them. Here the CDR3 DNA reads TGTGCCAGTACCCTGGGAGGGCACACTGAAGCTTTCTTT. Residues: CASTLGGHTEAFF. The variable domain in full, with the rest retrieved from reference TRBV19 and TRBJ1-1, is DGGITQSPKYLFRKEGQNVTLSCEQNLNHDAMYWYRQDPGQGLRLIYYSQIVNDFQKGDIAEGYSVSREKKESFPLTVTSAQKNPTAFYLCASTLGGHTEAFFGQGTRLTVV.

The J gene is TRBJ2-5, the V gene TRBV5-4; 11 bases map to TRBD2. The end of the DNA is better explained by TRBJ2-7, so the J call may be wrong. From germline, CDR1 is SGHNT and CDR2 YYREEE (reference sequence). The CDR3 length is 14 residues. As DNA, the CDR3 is TGTGCCAGCAGCGAACTAGCGGGAGAGTACGAGCAGTACTTC. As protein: CASSELAGEYEQYF.

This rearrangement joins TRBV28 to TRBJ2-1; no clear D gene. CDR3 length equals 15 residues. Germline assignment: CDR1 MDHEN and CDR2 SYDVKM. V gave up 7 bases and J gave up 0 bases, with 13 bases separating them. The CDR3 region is CASNVLTSSYNEQFF. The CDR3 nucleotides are TGTGCCAGCAACGTTCTGACGAGCTCCTACAATGAGCAGTTCTTC.

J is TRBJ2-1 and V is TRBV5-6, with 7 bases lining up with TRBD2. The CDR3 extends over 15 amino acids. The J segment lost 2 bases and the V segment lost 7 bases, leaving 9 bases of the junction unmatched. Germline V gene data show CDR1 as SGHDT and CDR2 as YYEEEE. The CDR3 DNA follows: TGTGCCAGCCAGGGACCTGCGGGGGCCTACAATGAGCAGTTCTTC. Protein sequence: CASQGPAGAYNEQFF.

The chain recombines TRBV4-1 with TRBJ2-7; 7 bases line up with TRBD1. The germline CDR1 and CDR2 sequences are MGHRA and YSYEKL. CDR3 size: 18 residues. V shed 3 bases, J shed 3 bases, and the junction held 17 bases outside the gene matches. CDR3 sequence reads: CASSHHINRDSRSYEQYF. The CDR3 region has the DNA TGCGCCAGCAGCCACCATATAAACCGGGACAGCCGAAGCTACGAGCAGTACTTC.

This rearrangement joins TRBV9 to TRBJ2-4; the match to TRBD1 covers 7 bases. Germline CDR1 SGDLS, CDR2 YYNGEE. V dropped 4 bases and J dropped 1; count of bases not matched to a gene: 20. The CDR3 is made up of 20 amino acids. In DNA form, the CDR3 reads TGTGCCAGCAGCCCCCAGGCGCAGGGGGACCGTCGGGCTGCCAAAAACATTCAGTACTTC. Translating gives CASSPQAQGDRRAAKNIQYF.

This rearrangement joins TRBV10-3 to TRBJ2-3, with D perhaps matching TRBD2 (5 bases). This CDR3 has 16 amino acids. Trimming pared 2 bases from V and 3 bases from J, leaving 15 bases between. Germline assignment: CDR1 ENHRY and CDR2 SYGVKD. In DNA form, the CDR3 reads TGTGCCATCAGTGAGGCAGCGGAGTCAGCAACAGATACGCAGTATTTT. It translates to CAISEAAESATDTQYF.